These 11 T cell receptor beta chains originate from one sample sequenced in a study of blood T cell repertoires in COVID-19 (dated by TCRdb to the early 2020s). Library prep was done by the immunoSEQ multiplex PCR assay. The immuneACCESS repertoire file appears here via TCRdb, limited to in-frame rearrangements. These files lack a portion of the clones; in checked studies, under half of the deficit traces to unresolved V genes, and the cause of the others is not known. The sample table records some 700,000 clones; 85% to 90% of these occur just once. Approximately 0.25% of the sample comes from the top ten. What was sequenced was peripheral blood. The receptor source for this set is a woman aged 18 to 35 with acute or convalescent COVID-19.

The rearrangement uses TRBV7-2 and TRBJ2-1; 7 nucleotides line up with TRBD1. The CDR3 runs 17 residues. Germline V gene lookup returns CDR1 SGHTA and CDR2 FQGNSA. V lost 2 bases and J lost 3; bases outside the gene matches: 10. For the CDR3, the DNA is TGTGCCAGCAGCTTACTATGGGGACAGCGAAACTACAATGAGCAGTTCTTC. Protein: CASSLLWGQRNYNEQFF.

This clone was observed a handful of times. The chain's CDR3 is CACSPGTTYEQYF. The CDR3 DNA follows: TGTGCCTGTTCCCCTGGGACTACCTACGAGCAGTACTTC. This chain uses TRBV30 with TRBJ2-7, with 7 bases matching TRBD2. V trimming: 6 bases; J trimming: 2 bases; junction bases outside the gene matches: 7. This CDR3 has 13 amino acids. Germline V gene lookup returns CDR1 GTSNPN and CDR2 SVGIG (reference sequence). Full variable domain (rest looked up from reference TRBV30 and TRBJ2-7): SQTIHQWPATLVQPVGSPLSLECTVEGTSNPNLYWYRQAAGRGLQLLFYSVGIGQISSEVPQNLSASRPQDRQFILSSKKLLLSDSGFYLCACSPGTTYEQYFGPGTRLTVT.

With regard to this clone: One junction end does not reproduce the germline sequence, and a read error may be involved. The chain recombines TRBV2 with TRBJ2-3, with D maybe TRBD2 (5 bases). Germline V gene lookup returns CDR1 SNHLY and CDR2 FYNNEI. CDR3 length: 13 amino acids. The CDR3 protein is CASSRGSTDTQYF. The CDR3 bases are TGTGCCAGCAGTCGGGGAAGCACGGATACGCAGTATTTT. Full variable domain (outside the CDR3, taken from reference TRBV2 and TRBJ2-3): EPEVTQTPSHQVTQMGQEVILRCVPISNHLYFYWYRQILGQKVEFLVSFYNNEISEKSEIFDDQFSVERPDGSNFTLKIRSTKLEDSAMYFCASSRGSTDTQYFGPGTRLTVL.

CDR3 sequence: CASSEWRTGGNTEAFF. CDR3 coding DNA: TGTGCCAGCAGTGAATGGAGGACAGGGGGCAACACTGAAGCTTTCTTT. The chain combines TRBV25-1 with TRBJ1-1; 11 positions match TRBD1. CDR1 is MGHDK and CDR2 is SYGVNS in the germline V gene. V was pared by 1 base and J by 2 bases, with 3 bases of the junction left unmatched. This CDR3 spans 16 amino acids.

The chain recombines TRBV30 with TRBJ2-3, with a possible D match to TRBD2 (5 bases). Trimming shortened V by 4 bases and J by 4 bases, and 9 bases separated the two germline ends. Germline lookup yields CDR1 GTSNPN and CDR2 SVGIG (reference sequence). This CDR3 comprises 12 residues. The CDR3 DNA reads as TGTGCCTGGACCCCCGGGGCAGATACGCAGTATTTT. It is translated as CAWTPGADTQYF.

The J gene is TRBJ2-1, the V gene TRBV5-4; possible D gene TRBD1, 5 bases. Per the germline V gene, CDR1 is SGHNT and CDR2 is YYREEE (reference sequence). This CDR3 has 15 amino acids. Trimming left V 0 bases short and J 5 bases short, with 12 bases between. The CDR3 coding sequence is TGTGCCAGCAGCTTGGCCTCCTTAGGGGACAATGAGCAGTTCTTC. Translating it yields CASSLASLGDNEQFF.

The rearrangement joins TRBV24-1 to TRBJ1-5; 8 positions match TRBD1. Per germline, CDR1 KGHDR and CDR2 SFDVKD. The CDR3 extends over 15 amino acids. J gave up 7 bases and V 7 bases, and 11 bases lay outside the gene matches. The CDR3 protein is CATSRYGQGGQPQHF. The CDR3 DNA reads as TGTGCCACCAGCAGATACGGACAGGGTGGCCAGCCCCAGCATTTT.

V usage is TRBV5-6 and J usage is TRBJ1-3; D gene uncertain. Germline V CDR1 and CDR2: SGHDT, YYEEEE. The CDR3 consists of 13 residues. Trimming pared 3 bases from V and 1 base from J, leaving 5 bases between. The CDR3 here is CASSSVSGNTIYF. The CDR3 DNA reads TGTGCCAGCAGCTCTGTTTCTGGAAACACCATATATTTT. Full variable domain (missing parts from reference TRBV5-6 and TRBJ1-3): DAGVTQSPTHLIKTRGQQVTLRCSPKSGHDTVSWYQQALGQGPQFIFQYYEEEERQRGNFPDRFSGHQFPNYSSELNVNALLLGDSALYLCASSSVSGNTIYFGEGSWLTVV.

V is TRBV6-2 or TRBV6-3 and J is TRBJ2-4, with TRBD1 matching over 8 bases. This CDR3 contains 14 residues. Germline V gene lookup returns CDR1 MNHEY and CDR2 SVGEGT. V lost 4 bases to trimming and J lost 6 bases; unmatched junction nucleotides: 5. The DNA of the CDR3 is TGTGCCAGCAGTTCCGCCGGGACAGGAAACATTCAGTACTTC. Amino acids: CASSSAGTGNIQYF.

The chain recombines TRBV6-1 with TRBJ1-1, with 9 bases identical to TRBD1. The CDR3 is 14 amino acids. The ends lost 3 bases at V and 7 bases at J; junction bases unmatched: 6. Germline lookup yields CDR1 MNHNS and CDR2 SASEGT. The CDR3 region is CASSEPDRGIEAFF. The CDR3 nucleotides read TGTGCCAGCAGTGAGCCGGACAGGGGAATTGAAGCTTTCTTT.

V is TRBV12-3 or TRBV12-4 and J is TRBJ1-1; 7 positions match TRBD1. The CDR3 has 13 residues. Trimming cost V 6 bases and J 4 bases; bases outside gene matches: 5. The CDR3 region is CASRRAGGTEAFF. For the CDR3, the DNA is TGTGCCAGCAGAAGGGCAGGGGGCACTGAAGCTTTCTTT.